Listed below are T cell receptor beta chains from one sample, sequenced in a study of shared clonotypes between healthy human individuals. Some clones are missing from TCRdb's copy, which holds only in-frame ones; the method was immunoSEQ multiplex PCR. The sample holds a few million clones, around 95% seen once. Sequenced material: naive CD8+ T cells from PBMCs. These receptor sequences come from a man in his late teens or twenties in good health. Some clones in this sample may be carry-over from other donors' samples. Both conserved end residues are part of each CDR3. The order of the fields is CDR3 DNA, CDR3 protein, D gene, clone size, V gene, J gene. The D gene is left open where the match is weak. Clone size is given for some rows only: seen once, a few or many times, or a class if the clone is expanded.

TGCAGCGTTGACAGGACAGGGAAGAATGAGCAGTTCTTC	CSVDRTGKNEQFF	TRBD1	-	TRBV29-1	TRBJ2-1
TGTGCCAGCAGCGCGCGTCCGGGGCGCGTAGGTCTCACTGAAGCTTTCTTT	CASSARPGRVGLTEAFF	-	once	TRBV27	TRBJ1-1
TGTGCCAGCAGCCCCCGCCAGGGACTAGAGAGCTCCCCCGGGGAGCTGTTTTTT	CASSPRQGLESSPGELFF	TRBD2	-	TRBV11-2	TRBJ2-2
TGCGCCAGCAGCCAAGGGGACGAGCAGTACTTC	CASSQGDEQYF	-	-	TRBV4-1	TRBJ2-7
TGTGCCAGCAGTTTCTCAGGGGGTCCCCTCTACGAGCAGTACTTC	CASSFSGGPLYEQYF	TRBD1	-	TRBV27	TRBJ2-7
TGTGCCACAAGCAGCGGGGGCGGGCACCAAGAGACCCAGTACTTC	CATSSGGGHQETQYF	TRBD2	once	TRBV10-3	TRBJ2-5
TGTGCCAGCAGCTATGGGACACCCTACGAGCAGTACTTC	CASSYGTPYEQYF	-	-	TRBV5-6	TRBJ2-7
TGTGCCAGCAGCAGAGAAAGGACAGGGGGCTTGCAGCCCCAGCATTTT	CASSRERTGGLQPQHF	TRBD1	-	TRBV28	TRBJ1-5
TGTGCCAGCAGTGAAGCGCTTCGGGACTCTTTGGGATATGGCTACACCTTC	CASSEALRDSLGYGYTF	-	-	TRBV2	TRBJ1-2
TGTGCCAGCAGCTTTTCTTGGAACATTCAGTACTTC	CASSFSWNIQYF	-	-	TRBV7-9	TRBJ2-4
TGCAGCGTTGAAGATTCTGCCCAGGGGGGCACTGAAGCTTTCTTT	CSVEDSAQGGTEAFF	TRBD1	-	TRBV29-1	TRBJ1-1
TGCGCCAGCAGCCAGACTCGCAGGGAATCAACTAATGAAAAACTGTTTTTT	CASSQTRRESTNEKLFF	-	once	TRBV5-1	TRBJ1-4
TGTGCCAGCAGCTACACAGGGGTAGGCTACGAGCAGTACTTC	CASSYTGVGYEQYF	TRBD1	-	TRBV7-2	TRBJ2-7
TGTGCCAGCAGCAAGGACAGGGGTTCAGGGGCCAACGTCCTGACTTTC	CASSKDRGSGANVLTF	TRBD1	-	TRBV9	TRBJ2-6
TGTGCCAGCAGGAGGGGGAGGGCCCCCCTATACAATGAGCAGTTCTTC	CASRRGRAPLYNEQFF	-	-	TRBV28	TRBJ2-1
TGTGCCAGCACCTACAGGGCTGCGCTGAACACTGAAGCTTTCTTT	CASTYRAALNTEAFF	-	-	TRBV28	TRBJ1-1
TGTGCCAGCAGTCCGGCAGGGGGTGGCTACGAGCAGTACTTC	CASSPAGGGYEQYF	TRBD1	-	TRBV27	TRBJ2-7
TGTGCCAGCAGATCACCAGGGACAGCCTATGGCTACACCTTC	CASRSPGTAYGYTF	TRBD1	-	TRBV11-2	TRBJ1-2
TGCGCCAGCAGCCCTACCGAGGGGGACTACGAGCAGTACTTC	CASSPTEGDYEQYF	-	-	TRBV4-3	TRBJ2-7
TGTGCCTGGAGTCCGGGACTCGGTTTGTACGAGCAGTACTTC	CAWSPGLGLYEQYF	-	-	TRBV30	TRBJ2-7
TGCGCCAGCAGCTTGGGCCAGCTTAACTATGGCTACACCTTC	CASSLGQLNYGYTF	-	-	TRBV5-1	TRBJ1-2
TGTGCCAGCAGCGAGAGGTCCCGGACAGGGGGCGACTATGGCTACACCTTC	CASSERSRTGGDYGYTF	TRBD1	-	TRBV9	TRBJ1-2
TGTGCCAGCAGTGACGGAATAGCGGGAGGGCCCGGGGAAGAGACCCAGTACTTC	CASSDGIAGGPGEETQYF	TRBD2	-	TRBV2	TRBJ2-5
TGTGCCAGCAGTGCCAGGGGCGGCTATGGCTACACCTTC	CASSARGGYGYTF	-	-	TRBV27	TRBJ1-2
TGTGCCAGCAGCTTAATCGGGGGAGGGACCTACGAGCAGTACTTC	CASSLIGGGTYEQYF	TRBD2	-	TRBV7-2	TRBJ2-7
TGTGCCAGCAGCTTAGGAGAGGGGAGCACTGAAGCTTTCTTT	CASSLGEGSTEAFF	-	few	TRBV7-6	TRBJ1-1
TGTGCCAGCAGTTTATCTTTCGGAGATCCCTACGAGCAGTACTTC	CASSLSFGDPYEQYF	-	-	TRBV27	TRBJ2-7
TGTGCCAGCAGCTTTTGGAGAATGAACACTGAAGCTTTCTTT	CASSFWRMNTEAFF	-	-	TRBV7-9	TRBJ1-1
TGTGCCAGCAGCCCAGACAGGGGGAATCAGCCCCAGCATTTT	CASSPDRGNQPQHF	TRBD1	-	TRBV27	TRBJ1-5
TGTGCCAGCAGTTGGACCCAGCCGTCCTACGAGCAGTACTTC	CASSWTQPSYEQYF	-	-	TRBV2	TRBJ2-7
TGCGCCAGCAGCCAGGGGACTAGCGGGACGGTCAATGAGCAGTTCTTC	CASSQGTSGTVNEQFF	TRBD2	-	TRBV4-3	TRBJ2-1
TGTGCCTTGGGGGGAGCGGGAGGGTTCGGCGAGCAGTACTTC	CALGGAGGFGEQYF	TRBD2	-	TRBV10-3	TRBJ2-7
TGTGCCATCAGAAGGCAAATTACCAGGGGGCCCCCGAACACTGAAGCTTTCTTT	CAIRRQITRGPPNTEAFF	TRBD1	once	TRBV10-3	TRBJ1-1
TGTGCCAGCAGCTTTACAGGGGGCAGAAACACCATATATTTT	CASSFTGGRNTIYF	TRBD1	-	TRBV5-4	TRBJ1-3
TGTGCCAGCAGTGAACGGGAGCGGGTTAAGTATTTT	CASSERERVKYF	-	-	TRBV2	TRBJ2-3
TGTGCCAGCAGTATAGGGAGGTTTGGCTATGGCTACACCTTC	CASSIGRFGYGYTF	-	-	TRBV28	TRBJ1-2
TGTGCCAGCAGCTCGGGACACCCGAACACTGAAGCTTTCTTT	CASSSGHPNTEAFF	-	-	TRBV7-9	TRBJ1-1
TGTGCCAGCAACCAGGGGACCCTTTACTACGAGCAGTACTTC	CASNQGTLYYEQYF	-	-	TRBV19	TRBJ2-7
TGTGCCAGCAGCTCACGGACAGGGCACAATGAGCAGTTCTTC	CASSSRTGHNEQFF	TRBD1	-	TRBV11-3	TRBJ2-1
TGCGCCAGCAGCCAGGGTTCAGGGTTAGATACGCAGTATTTT	CASSQGSGLDTQYF	-	-	TRBV4-3	TRBJ2-3
TGTGCCAGCAGCGTAGTCCCAGGAACCTACGAGCAGTACTTC	CASSVVPGTYEQYF	-	once	TRBV9	TRBJ2-7
TGTGCCATCAGTGGGGGCAGTTCCTACGAGCAGTACTTC	CAISGGSSYEQYF	-	-	TRBV10-3	TRBJ2-7
TGTGCCTGGAAAGCGCTCGCGGAGAACAATGAGCAGTTCTTC	CAWKALAENNEQFF	-	-	TRBV30	TRBJ2-1
TGTGCCAGCAGCCCTACCGTGACTAGCGGGAGGCGTTGGGGGTACAATGAGCAGTTCTTC	CASSPTVTSGRRWGYNEQFF	TRBD2	-	TRBV9	TRBJ2-1
TGTGCCAGCTCACCTCCGGACGGTCGCACAGATACGCAGTATTTT	CASSPPDGRTDTQYF	-	-	TRBV18	TRBJ2-3
TGTGCCAGCAGTTTAAGGAGGGATTGGTCTTACGAGCAGTACTTC	CASSLRRDWSYEQYF	-	-	TRBV27	TRBJ2-7
TGTGCCAGCAGACAGGGGGCGGAGAACACTGAAGCTTTCTTT	CASRQGAENTEAFF	TRBD1	-	TRBV6-5	TRBJ1-1
TGTGCCAGCAGCTCCTACCGGGACGGAGGACAAGAGACCCAGTACTTC	CASSSYRDGGQETQYF	-	-	TRBV7-9	TRBJ2-5
TGTGCCAGCAGGGTCGACAGGGGCGGTGAAAAACTGTTTTTT	CASRVDRGGEKLFF	TRBD1	-	TRBV6-5	TRBJ1-4